The 32 T cell receptor beta chains below were found in one sample sequenced in a study of OX40 agonist ivuxolimab in advanced cancers. Assay used: immunoSEQ multiplex PCR; TCRdb lists only in-frame clones, some missing. The sample has about 69,000 clones, 70% to 90% seen once; the top ten hold roughly 6.1%. Sequenced material: CD4+ or CD8+ T cells sorted from blood, taken in a trial of the OX40 agonist ivuxolimab. Receptor source: an adult with an advanced solid tumor such as melanoma, head and neck, liver or kidney cancer.

The rearrangement joins TRBV5-6 to TRBJ1-1; 8 nucleotides match TRBD1. Trimming removed 4 bases from V and 10 bases from J; junction bases left unmatched: 9. The CDR3 is made up of 13 amino acids. CDR1 SGHDT and CDR2 YYEEEE come from the germline V gene. For the CDR3, the DNA is TGTGCCAGCAGCCTCTCCAGGGGGCCAGGAGCTTTCTTT. Translated, it gives CASSLSRGPGAFF.

The chain carries TRBV11-2 and TRBJ2-1, with 8 bases aligning to TRBD2. Germline V CDR1 and CDR2: SGHAT, FQNNGV. The CDR3 runs to 16 residues. The ends lost 6 bases at V and 0 bases at J; junction bases unmatched: 7. This CDR3 reads CASRPRGGSSYNEQFF. CDR3 DNA sequence: TGTGCCAGCAGACCACGGGGGGGGAGCTCCTACAATGAGCAGTTCTTC.

The chain recombines TRBV7-8 with TRBJ1-1, with 8 bases lining up with TRBD1. Germline CDR1 SGHVS, CDR2 FQNEAQ. V was pared by 2 bases and J by 2 bases, with 13 bases of the junction left unmatched. The CDR3 covers 18 residues. The DNA for the CDR3 is TGTGCCAGCAGCTTACCTCGGACAGGGCCTGGGGGAAACACTGAAGCTTTCTTT. Residues: CASSLPRTGPGGNTEAFF.

J is TRBJ1-5 and V is TRBV6-1; D remains ambiguous. Trimming left V 3 bases short and J 5 bases short, with 2 bases between. The germline V gene encodes CDR1 MNHNS and CDR2 SASEGT. The CDR3 covers 11 residues. The CDR3 DNA reads as TGTGCCAGCAGTGACTATCAGCCCCAGCATTTT. The encoded protein is CASSDYQPQHF.

The gene calls are TRBV10-1 and TRBJ2-2, with 10 bases aligning to TRBD2. Trimming cost V 6 bases and J 5 bases; bases outside gene matches: 9. Per germline, CDR1 WNHNN and CDR2 SYGVQD (reference sequence). The CDR3 has 16 residues. CDR3 protein: CASRYLAGGRTGELFF. The CDR3 nucleotides read TGCGCCAGCAGATACTTAGCGGGGGGCCGGACCGGGGAGCTGTTTTTT.

The chain is built from TRBV7-8 and TRBJ2-7, with no clear D. This CDR3 is 12 amino acids long. Per germline, CDR1 SGHVS and CDR2 FQNEAQ. V lost 5 bases and J 2 bases, leaving 7 bases between the germline ends. For the CDR3, the DNA is TGTGCCAGCAGCCCTAAGGCCTACGAGCAGTACTTC. Its protein is CASSPKAYEQYF.

This chain links TRBV29-1 with TRBJ2-5; D is perhaps TRBD1 or TRBD2 (5 bases each). CDR3 length: 10 amino acids. In germline, CDR1 is SQVTM, CDR2 ANQGSEA. The CDR3 here is CSGGQETQYF. The CDR3 nucleotides are TGCAGTGGGGGACAAGAGACCCAGTACTTC.

The V and J genes are TRBV30 and TRBJ1-1; D gene uncertain. The germline V gene has CDR1 GTSNPN and CDR2 SVGIG (reference sequence). With 1 base removed from V and 5 bases from J, the gap between germline ends came to 8 bases. The CDR3 has 12 amino acids. CDR3 sequence (DNA): TGTGCCTGGAGTGGAACGGGGACTGAAGCTTTCTTT. Translated: CAWSGTGTEAFF.

V and J are TRBV5-4 and TRBJ2-3; 11 bases line up with TRBD2. The CDR3 covers 14 residues. V shed 4 bases and J 4 bases; nucleotides not matched to a gene: 2. Germline V gene sequence: CDR1 SGHNT, CDR2 YYREEE (reference sequence). The CDR3 loop is CASSLGLAADTQYF. CDR3 nucleotides: TGTGCCAGCAGCCTGGGACTAGCGGCAGATACGCAGTATTTT.

This clone was observed once. The V gene is TRBV7-9, the J gene TRBJ2-7, with TRBD1 matching over 7 bases. This CDR3 contains 15 residues. V lost 5 bases to trimming and J lost 3 bases; unmatched junction nucleotides: 10. In germline, CDR1 is SEHNR, CDR2 FQNEAQ (reference sequence). The CDR3 protein is CASSPQPGQIYEQYF. CDR3 coding DNA: TGTGCCAGCAGCCCTCAACCGGGACAGATCTACGAGCAGTACTTC. The entire variable domain, with the rest obtained from reference TRBV7-9 and TRBJ2-7, is as follows: DTGVSQNPRHKITKRGQNVTFRCDPISEHNRLYWYRQTLGQGPEFLTYFQNEAQLEKSRLLSDRFSAERPKGSFSTLEIQRTEQGDSAMYLCASSPQPGQIYEQYFGPGTRLTVT.

The chain joins TRBV18 to TRBJ1-4; a possible D gene is TRBD1 (5 bases). The CDR3 is 15 amino acids. The ends were cut back, 0 bases at V and 9 bases at J, with 14 bases in the middle. The V gene's germline CDR1 is KGHSH and CDR2 LQKENI. CDR3 sequence: CASSPPIMAGKKLFF. The DNA of the CDR3 is TGTGCCAGCTCACCACCGATTATGGCAGGGAAAAAACTGTTTTTT.

The genes are TRBV20-1 and TRBJ2-5; D not resolved. V lost 5 bases and J 5 bases, leaving 9 bases between the germline ends. CDR1 and CDR2 (germline): DFQATT, SNEGSKA (reference sequence). This CDR3 has 11 residues. The CDR3 protein is CSADEYETQYF. As DNA, the CDR3 is TGCAGTGCTGATGAGTACGAGACCCAGTACTTC.

This chain joins TRBV18 and TRBJ2-1; D call uncertain. CDR3 length equals 15 residues. Trimming took 6 bases from V and 0 from J, leaving 12 bases between them. Looked up from germline, CDR1 is KGHSH and CDR2 is LQKENI. CDR3 sequence (DNA): TGTGCCAGCTCGCCGGACCTCTTCTCCTACAATGAGCAGTTCTTC. It is translated as CASSPDLFSYNEQFF. The full variable domain, with the rest looked up from reference TRBV18 and TRBJ2-1, is NAGVMQNPRHLVRRRGQEARLRCSPMKGHSHVYWYRQLPEEGLKFMVYLQKENIIDESGMPKERFSAEFPKEGPSILRIQQVVRGDSAAYFCASSPDLFSYNEQFFGPGTRLTVL.

This chain joins TRBV5-4 and TRBJ1-3, with unresolved D. The CDR3 totals 15 residues. Germline V gene sequence: CDR1 SGHNT, CDR2 YYREEE (reference sequence). V was clipped by 5 bases and J by 0 bases, with 12 bases between them. The CDR3 coding sequence is TGTGCCAGCAGATCTGGGGAGAGCTCTGGAAACACCATATATTTT. Its translation is CASRSGESSGNTIYF.

The chain couples TRBV19 to TRBJ2-7, with TRBD1 matching over 8 bases. The V segment lost 5 bases and the J segment 5 bases; nucleotides outside the gene matches: 5. The CDR3 consists of 13 residues. Germline V CDR1 and CDR2: LNHDA, SQIVND (reference sequence). The CDR3 region is CASSSRDRNEQYF. CDR3 in DNA: TGTGCCAGTAGTTCCCGGGACAGGAACGAGCAGTACTTC.

CDR3 sequence: CAIRGRQGYGYTF. The CDR3 DNA reads TGTGCCATCCGGGGCCGACAGGGCTATGGCTACACCTTC. The J gene is TRBJ1-2, the V gene TRBV10-3, with 7 bases identical to TRBD1. The CDR3 has 13 residues. Germline CDR1 and CDR2: ENHRY and SYGVKD. V trimming: 8 bases; J trimming: 4 bases; junction bases outside the gene matches: 7.

The V gene is TRBV5-6, the J gene TRBJ1-1; 9 bases are shared with TRBD1. Germline values: CDR1 SGHDT, CDR2 YYEEEE. This CDR3 comprises 15 residues. Losses at the gene ends were 3 bases for V and 1 base for J; bases not matched to a gene: 4. In DNA form, the CDR3 reads TGTGCCAGCAGCTGGATGGGACAGGGGAACACTGAAGCTTTCTTT. It yields the protein CASSWMGQGNTEAFF.

This sequence joins TRBV5-5 and TRBJ2-7; D might be TRBD2 (5 bases). CDR3 size: 13 residues. V lost 4 bases and J 2 bases, leaving 10 bases between the germline ends. Looked up from germline, CDR1 is SGHKS and CDR2 is YYEKEE (reference sequence). This CDR3 is CASSTGETYEQYF. The CDR3 region has the DNA TGTGCCAGCAGCACCGGGGAAACCTACGAGCAGTACTTC.

The rearrangement uses TRBV5-1 and TRBJ2-3; D possibly corresponds to TRBD1 (6 bases). The length of the CDR3 is 17 residues. V was cut by 0 bases and J by 0 bases, with 14 bases left in between. Looked up from germline, CDR1 is SGHRS and CDR2 is YFSETQ. The CDR3 is CASSLGTELVSTDTQYF. CDR3 nucleotide sequence: TGCGCCAGCAGCTTGGGGACAGAACTAGTTAGCACAGATACGCAGTATTTT.

This clone appeared a few times. The chain carries TRBV7-6 and TRBJ1-1; 8 bases are a match to TRBD1. The ends lost 5 bases at V and 11 bases at J; junction bases unmatched: 13. Germline lookup yields CDR1 SGHVS and CDR2 FNYEAQ. The CDR3 covers 14 residues. The CDR3 nucleotides read TGTGCCAGCAGCCGGACCACAGGGGGGAACGAGGCTTTCTTT. Its translation is CASSRTTGGNEAFF.

The genes are TRBV5-1 and TRBJ2-7; possibly TRBD1 for D (6 bases). V lost 0 bases, J lost 2 bases, and 12 bases lay in between. The CDR3 sequence is 15 residues long. Germline V gives CDR1 SGHRS, CDR2 YFSETQ. In nucleotides, the CDR3 is TGCGCCAGCAGCTTGGAGGGGGTTGAACCCTACGAGCAGTACTTC. Amino acids: CASSLEGVEPYEQYF. The full variable domain, its missing parts supplied by reference TRBV5-1 and TRBJ2-7, is KAGVTQTPRYLIKTRGQQVTLSCSPISGHRSVSWYQQTPGQGLQFLFEYFSETQRNKGNFPGRFSGRQFSNSRSEMNVSTLELGDSALYLCASSLEGVEPYEQYFGPGTRLTVT.

The rearrangement uses TRBV23-1 and TRBJ1-5, with 8 bases lining up with TRBD1. TRBV23-1 is an ORF, and what it does is uncertain. This CDR3 has 19 amino acids. V trimming: 2 bases; J trimming: 5 bases; junction bases outside the gene matches: 17. The CDR3 protein is CASSQGAGSGGASDQPQHF. In DNA, the CDR3 is TGCGCCAGCAGTCAAGGGGCGGGATCAGGGGGCGCATCAGATCAGCCCCAGCATTTT.

The rearrangement links TRBV18 to TRBJ2-7, with TRBD1 identical over 8 bases. Looked up from germline, CDR1 is KGHSH and CDR2 is LQKENI. J was trimmed by 2 bases and V by 4 bases; bases with no gene match: 7. The CDR3 sequence is 15 residues long. The CDR3 DNA sequence: TGTGCCAGCTCACAGGGACAGGCTTCAACCTACGAGCAGTACTTC. This codes for CASSQGQASTYEQYF. The full variable domain, with the rest looked up from reference TRBV18 and TRBJ2-7, is NAGVMQNPRHLVRRRGQEARLRCSPMKGHSHVYWYRQLPEEGLKFMVYLQKENIIDESGMPKERFSAEFPKEGPSILRIQQVVRGDSAAYFCASSQGQASTYEQYFGPGTRLTVT.

The rearrangement links TRBV9 to TRBJ2-7; D may match TRBD1 or TRBD2 (5 bases each). CDR1 and CDR2 from the germline V gene are SGDLS and YYNGEE. Trimming removed 4 bases at V and 7 bases at J, with 21 bases between. This CDR3 spans 15 amino acids. The CDR3 spells CASSPLPGQSGEQYF. The CDR3 DNA reads TGTGCCAGCAGCCCCCTACCGGGGCAATCGGGAGAGCAGTACTTC.

CDR3 in amino acids: CASSQGGTSYEQYF. For the CDR3, the DNA is TGCGCCAGCAGCCAAGGGGGCACGTCCTACGAGCAGTACTTC. The chain carries TRBV4-1 and TRBJ2-7; possibly TRBD1 for D (5 bases). The CDR3 loop spans 14 amino acids. Germline values: CDR1 MGHRA, CDR2 YSYEKL. The V end lost 1 base, the J end lost 1 base, and 8 bases lay between the germline ends.

This chain uses TRBV28 with TRBJ1-2; D is unresolved. The CDR3 extends over 13 amino acids. Germline V CDR1 and CDR2: MDHEN, SYDVKM. The germline V and J ends were trimmed by 6 bases and 1 base, with 9 bases remaining between them. Here the CDR3 DNA reads TGTGCCAGCAGCGACGCTGTTAACTATGGCTACACCTTC. Translated, it gives CASSDAVNYGYTF.

The gene calls are TRBV9 and TRBJ2-5; 9 bases fit TRBD2. The length of the CDR3 is 17 residues. CDR1 is SGDLS and CDR2 is YYNGEE in the germline V gene. J gave up 4 bases and V 4 bases, and 14 bases lay outside the gene matches. CDR3 sequence (DNA): TGTGCCAGCAGCTCGGCCCGGGGTAGCGGGAGAGGAGAGACCCAGTACTTC. This translates into CASSSARGSGRGETQYF.

This chain links TRBV16 with TRBJ1-1; no clear D gene. CDR1 is KGHSY and CDR2 is FQNENV in the germline V gene. The CDR3 has 13 amino acids. V shed 0 bases and J shed 11 bases, with 13 bases lying between them. CDR3 coding DNA: TGTGCCAGCAGCCAATCGGTAGGCGGATGGGCTTTCTTT. This sequence encodes CASSQSVGGWAFF. The full variable domain, rest sourced from reference TRBV16 and TRBJ1-1, is GEEVAQTPKHLVRGEGQKAKLYCAPIKGHSYVFWYQQVLKNEFKFLISFQNENVFDETGMPKERFSAKCLPNSPCSLEIQATKLEDSAVYFCASSQSVGGWAFFGQGTRLTVV.

The chain uses TRBV25-1 and TRBJ1-1; D is undetermined. The germline CDR1 and CDR2 sequences are MGHDK and SYGVNS. This CDR3 contains 12 residues. V shed 1 base and J shed 4 bases, with 4 bases lying between them. The CDR3 DNA follows: TGTGCCAGCAGTGAATTCGGCACTGAAGCTTTCTTT. The encoded protein is CASSEFGTEAFF.

This chain uses TRBV6-6 with TRBJ2-4; the D is unclear. V was clipped by 0 bases and J by 7 bases, with 10 bases between them. The CDR3 is made up of 14 amino acids. Germline assignment: CDR1 MNHNY and CDR2 SVGAGI (reference sequence). The CDR3 nucleotides are TGTGCCAGCAGTTACTCCCGCGTTCGGAACATTCAGTACTTC. Translation: CASSYSRVRNIQYF.

V is TRBV10-3 and J is TRBJ2-1, with 14 bases that match TRBD2. V lost 0 bases and J lost 0; bases outside the gene matches: 1. This CDR3 is built from 18 residues. Germline V gives CDR1 ENHRY, CDR2 SYGVKD. This chain's CDR3 is CAISESGTSGSSYNEQFF. For the CDR3, the DNA is TGTGCCATCAGTGAGTCCGGGACTAGCGGGAGCTCCTACAATGAGCAGTTCTTC.

The gene calls are TRBV7-2 and TRBJ2-3; TRBD2 agrees at 10 bases. Germline V gives CDR1 SGHTA, CDR2 FQGNSA. CDR3 length: 18 residues. With V trimmed by 5 bases and J by 7 bases, 18 bases remained unmatched. CDR3 coding DNA: TGTGCCAGCAGCCACTTCGATCGAAGCGGGAGGGCCTCAAATACGCAGTATTTT. Protein sequence: CASSHFDRSGRASNTQYF.